Listed here are 21 T cell receptor beta chains from one sample, sequenced in a study of shared clonotypes between healthy human individuals. The repertoire was sequenced with immunoSEQ multiplex PCR; TCRdb's copy has only in-frame clones and lacks some. The sample lists approximately 500,000 clones; about 95% were seen once. The sequenced sample consisted of naive CD4+ T cells sorted from blood. Regarding subset: CD45RA+ positively selected. These receptors were taken from a woman aged 25-40 years in good health.

The rearrangement joins TRBV5-1 to TRBJ2-3; TRBD2 aligns across 10 bases. This CDR3 contains 16 residues. Germline lookup yields CDR1 SGHRS and CDR2 YFSETQ. With V trimmed by 0 bases and J by 2 bases, 3 bases remained unmatched. Here the CDR3 DNA reads TGCGCCAGCAGCTTGGCTCTAGCGGGAGACACAGATACGCAGTATTTT. This encodes CASSLALAGDTDTQYF. The whole variable domain, remainder taken from reference TRBV5-1 and TRBJ2-3, is KAGVTQTPRYLIKTRGQQVTLSCSPISGHRSVSWYQQTPGQGLQFLFEYFSETQRNKGNFPGRFSGRQFSNSRSEMNVSTLELGDSALYLCASSLALAGDTDTQYFGPGTRLTVL.

The chain recombines TRBV5-4 with TRBJ2-1; no clear D. The CDR3 is made up of 15 amino acids. Between the trimmed V and J ends, which lost 6 bases and 2 bases, there was a span of 15 bases. Germline-derived CDR1 and CDR2 are SGHNT and YYREEE (reference sequence). CDR3 sequence: CASNSADAPYNEQFF. CDR3 nucleotides: TGTGCCAGCAACTCGGCAGACGCACCCTACAATGAGCAGTTCTTC.

The CDR3 spells CAISGTSESPGDTQYF. In nucleotides, the CDR3 is TGTGCCATCAGTGGGACTAGCGAGTCCCCGGGAGATACGCAGTATTTT. The V call is TRBV10-3, the J call TRBJ2-3; 9 bases fit TRBD2. Germline lookup yields CDR1 ENHRY and CDR2 SYGVKD. After removal of 4 bases from V and 5 bases from J, the junction contained 10 bases not matched to a gene. CDR3 size: 16 residues.

This chain connects TRBV7-6 to TRBJ2-3; a weak D match, TRBD1 (6 bases). Germline V lookup: CDR1 SGHVS, CDR2 FNYEAQ. V was pared by 0 bases and J by 10 bases, with 11 bases between. The CDR3 covers 13 residues. The CDR3 DNA reads TGTGCCAGCAGCTTAGCGCAGGGGTCGGCGCAGTATTTT. Its translation is CASSLAQGSAQYF. The variable domain in full, completed from reference TRBV7-6 and TRBJ2-3, reads GAGVSQSPRYKVTKRGQDVALRCDPISGHVSLYWYRQALGQGPEFLTYFNYEAQQDKSGLPNDRFSAERPEGSISTLTIQRTEQRDSAMYRCASSLAQGSAQYFGPGTRLTVL.

This chain connects TRBV19 to TRBJ1-5; D unresolved. V was trimmed by 7 bases and J by 5 bases, leaving 9 bases between them. Germline V lookup: CDR1 LNHDA, CDR2 SQIVND (reference sequence). There are 12 residues in the CDR3. The CDR3 nucleotides read TGTGCCAGTACCGAAGGCGATCAGCCCCAGCATTTT. Its translation: CASTEGDQPQHF.

The rearrangement links TRBV4-1 to TRBJ1-6, with 9 positions matching TRBD1. This CDR3 region has 14 residues. V was pared by 4 bases and J by 11 bases, with 6 bases of the junction left unmatched. CDR1 MGHRA and CDR2 YSYEKL come from the germline V gene. The CDR3 reads CASSRGQGITPLHF. CDR3 in DNA: TGCGCCAGCAGCCGCGGACAGGGGATCACACCCCTCCACTTT.

The genes are TRBV9 and TRBJ1-1; perhaps TRBD1 as D (5 bases). Germline loops: CDR1 SGDLS, CDR2 YYNGEE. The CDR3 is made up of 13 amino acids. Trimming removed 4 bases at V and 3 bases at J, with 10 bases between. In DNA, the CDR3 is TGTGCCAGCAGCACCCAAGGGGACACTGAAGCTTTCTTT. Its protein is CASSTQGDTEAFF.

The chain joins TRBV4-1 to TRBJ1-1; D remains unclear. Deletions cut 0 bases from V and 3 bases from J, with 8 bases between. The CDR3 loop spans 14 amino acids. CDR1 MGHRA and CDR2 YSYEKL come from the germline V gene. The chain's CDR3 is CASSQEPGYTEAFF. Written as DNA, the CDR3 is TGCGCCAGCAGCCAAGAACCGGGGTACACTGAAGCTTTCTTT.

The V and J genes are TRBV7-9 and TRBJ2-3; either TRBD1 or TRBD2 may fit D (7 bases each). Germline assignment: CDR1 SEHNR and CDR2 FQNEAQ (reference sequence). The CDR3 sequence is 19 residues long. Deletions cut 1 base from V and 4 bases from J, with 24 bases between. CDR3 nucleotide sequence: TGTGCCAGCAGCTTAGTGCTAGCGGAGGACAGGTTGAGGGCAGATACGCAGTATTTT. This encodes CASSLVLAEDRLRADTQYF.

The chain is built from TRBV27 and TRBJ2-7; D possibly corresponds to TRBD2 (5 bases). The CDR3 is 14 residues long. The germline V gene encodes CDR1 MNHEY and CDR2 SMNVEV (reference sequence). Trimming took 6 bases from V and 1 from J, leaving 13 bases between them. CDR3 sequence: CASRLGGSSYEQYF. DNA of the CDR3: TGTGCCAGCAGATTGGGTGGGAGTTCCTACGAGCAGTACTTC.

Written as DNA, the CDR3 is TGCGCCAGCCGGGACAGACTCACCGGGGAGCTGTTTTTT. It codes for CASRDRLTGELFF. This sequence joins TRBV10-2 and TRBJ2-2, with 7 bases fitting TRBD1. Germline V gene lookup returns CDR1 WSHSY and CDR2 SAAADI. J gave up 4 bases and V 8 bases, and 4 bases lay outside the gene matches. There are 13 residues in the CDR3.

The chain couples TRBV7-8 to TRBJ2-2, with 7 bases lining up with TRBD1. Germline CDR1 SGHVS, CDR2 FQNEAQ. The CDR3 spans 13 residues. V dropped 4 bases and J dropped 7; count of bases not matched to a gene: 3. This CDR3 reads CASSSRDSGELFF. For the CDR3, the DNA is TGTGCCAGCAGCTCCAGGGACAGCGGGGAGCTGTTTTTT.

This chain uses TRBV19 with TRBJ1-5; 7 nucleotides line up with TRBD1. V lost 11 bases and J lost 2; bases outside the gene matches: 18. Germline lookup yields CDR1 LNHDA and CDR2 SQIVND (reference sequence). The CDR3 runs 17 residues. The CDR3 region is CASAPRQGTKGNQPQHF. The CDR3 nucleotides read TGTGCCTCCGCCCCCCGACAGGGAACGAAAGGCAATCAGCCCCAGCATTTT.

V and J are TRBV18 and TRBJ2-3, with D unclear. CDR3 length: 15 amino acids. With 3 bases removed from V and 4 bases from J, the gap between germline ends came to 14 bases. Looked up from germline, CDR1 is KGHSH and CDR2 is LQKENI. This chain's CDR3 is CASSPLPTGADTQYF. CDR3 bases: TGTGCCAGCTCACCCCTTCCCACGGGCGCAGATACGCAGTATTTT. The whole variable domain, remainder taken from reference TRBV18 and TRBJ2-3, is NAGVMQNPRHLVRRRGQEARLRCSPMKGHSHVYWYRQLPEEGLKFMVYLQKENIIDESGMPKERFSAEFPKEGPSILRIQQVVRGDSAAYFCASSPLPTGADTQYFGPGTRLTVL.

CDR3 loop: CASSSTARPQHF. In DNA, the CDR3 is TGTGCCAGCAGTTCGACAGCGCGGCCCCAGCATTTT. The chain links TRBV28 to TRBJ1-5, with D tentatively TRBD1 (5 bases). V lost 4 bases and J 9 bases, leaving 10 bases between the germline ends. Per the germline V gene, CDR1 is MDHEN and CDR2 is SYDVKM. There are 12 residues in the CDR3.

Points on this clone: One junction end disagrees with the germline gene, perhaps due to a read error. The rearrangement links TRBV27 to TRBJ1-5; the D gene is possibly TRBD1 (5 bases). Germline CDR1 reads MNHEY; CDR2 reads SMNVEV (reference sequence). The CDR3 loop spans 14 amino acids. This chain's CDR3 is CASSLSSNTGLWYF. The CDR3 coding sequence is TGTGCCAGCAGTTTATCATCCAACACAGGCCTCTGGTATTTT.

The rearrangement joins TRBV25-1 to TRBJ1-1; perhaps TRBD1 as D (6 bases). Germline V CDR1 and CDR2: MGHDK, SYGVNS. The length of the CDR3 is 16 residues. Trimming took off 0 bases at V and 4 bases at J, with 15 bases between the two ends. The CDR3 bases are TGTGCCAGCAGTGAATATAAAGCCACAGGGCTCACTGAAGCTTTCTTT. Translation: CASSEYKATGLTEAFF.

The chain employs TRBV6-5 and TRBJ1-1, with 7 bases fitting TRBD1. Germline CDR1 and CDR2: MNHEY and SVGAGI. J was trimmed by 4 bases and V by 7 bases; bases with no gene match: 12. This CDR3 has 15 amino acids. CDR3 residues: CASTRDSFPGTEAFF. CDR3 bases: TGTGCCAGCACCAGGGACAGTTTCCCGGGCACTGAAGCTTTCTTT.

The chain employs TRBV18 and TRBJ2-5; no clear D gene. CDR3 size: 15 residues. Trimming cost V 1 base and J 1 base, with 10 bases left between them. The germline V gene encodes CDR1 KGHSH and CDR2 LQKENI. CDR3 protein: CASSPQQQSQETQYF. The CDR3 coding sequence is TGTGCCAGCTCACCACAACAGCAATCCCAAGAGACCCAGTACTTC.

This chain links TRBV19 with TRBJ2-1, with a weak D call TRBD2 (6 bases). Germline lookup yields CDR1 LNHDA and CDR2 SQIVND (reference sequence). Trimming stripped 5 bases from V and 1 base from J, with 9 bases between. The CDR3 spans 14 residues. The CDR3 spells CASSLGGSYNEQFF. The DNA of the CDR3 is TGTGCCAGTAGTCTCGGGGGTTCCTACAATGAGCAGTTCTTC.

This clone was recorded only once. The rearrangement joins TRBV2 to TRBJ1-5, with D unclear. Germline V gives CDR1 SNHLY, CDR2 FYNNEI. With 3 bases removed from V and 2 bases from J, the gap between germline ends came to 2 bases. The CDR3 loop spans 12 amino acids. The CDR3 protein is CASSDGNQPQHF. In nucleotides, the CDR3 is TGTGCCAGCAGTGACGGCAATCAGCCCCAGCATTTT.